Following are 24 T cell receptor beta chains from one sample sequenced in a study of T cell responses to AZD1222 COVID-19 vaccine. Measured with immunoSEQ multiplex PCR; TCRdb has only the in-frame clones, and not every one. The sample holds 150,000 to 200,000 clones, 85% to 95% seen once. This material consisted of peripheral blood, taken on day 0 of AZD1222 vaccination. These receptors came from an adult in good health.

In this sample, this clone turned up a few times. The rearrangement joins TRBV19 to TRBJ1-5; no definite D call. The CDR3 loop spans 16 amino acids. V was cut by 7 bases and J by 2 bases, with 18 bases left in between. Germline V gene lookup returns CDR1 LNHDA and CDR2 SQIVND (reference sequence). Here the CDR3 DNA reads TGTGCCAGTAATATTGGAGCCTTTGGGGGCAATCAGCCCCAGCATTTT. Residues: CASNIGAFGGNQPQHF. The full variable domain, rest sourced from reference TRBV19 and TRBJ1-5, is DGGITQSPKYLFRKEGQNVTLSCEQNLNHDAMYWYRQDPGQGLRLIYYSQIVNDFQKGDIAEGYSVSREKKESFPLTVTSAQKNPTAFYLCASNIGAFGGNQPQHFGDGTRLSIL.

The chain is built from TRBV5-1 and TRBJ1-2; 8 bases line up with TRBD1. J lost 5 bases, V lost 3 bases, and 12 bases had no gene match. The germline V gene has CDR1 SGHRS and CDR2 YFSETQ. The CDR3 length is 16 residues. CDR3 sequence reads: CASSSPAQGGPYGYTF. The DNA for the CDR3 is TGCGCCAGCAGCTCCCCGGCACAGGGGGGCCCGTATGGCTACACCTTC.

The DNA for the CDR3 is TGTGCCAGCAGCTCGGGACTAGAGACCTACAATGAGCAGTTCTTC. This translates into CASSSGLETYNEQFF. This chain uses TRBV7-6 with TRBJ2-1; 8 bases map to TRBD2. Trimming cost V 4 bases and J 2 bases; bases outside gene matches: 4. In germline, CDR1 is SGHVS, CDR2 FNYEAQ. This CDR3 has 15 amino acids.

The chain joins TRBV18 to TRBJ1-6, with D unclear. There are 15 residues in the CDR3. Germline CDR1 and CDR2: KGHSH and LQKENI. V was trimmed by 3 bases and J by 7 bases, leaving 13 bases between them. The CDR3 protein is CASSPNGVENSPLHF. For the CDR3, the DNA is TGTGCCAGCTCACCGAACGGGGTGGAGAATTCACCCCTCCACTTT.

This sequence joins TRBV2 and TRBJ1-2; 9 positions agree with TRBD1. Germline V gene data show CDR1 as SNHLY and CDR2 as FYNNEI. This CDR3 contains 15 residues. V gave up 7 bases and J gave up 4 bases; unmatched junction bases: 10. The CDR3 sequence is CASTDWDRVSYGYTF. In nucleotides, the CDR3 is TGTGCCAGCACAGACTGGGACAGGGTTAGCTATGGCTACACCTTC.

CDR3 in DNA: TGTGCCAGCAGTCCTGTGGGGGGTTCTGGAAACACCATATATTTT. It codes for CASSPVGGSGNTIYF. This chain joins TRBV28 and TRBJ1-3, with TRBD1 as a possible D gene (5 bases). In germline, CDR1 is MDHEN, CDR2 SYDVKM. Between the trimmed V and J ends, which lost 5 bases and 1 base, there was a span of 12 bases. This CDR3 has 15 residues.

V is TRBV12-5 and J is TRBJ2-5; D unclear. Trimming took off 5 bases at V and 2 bases at J, with 9 bases between the two ends. There are 13 residues in the CDR3. Germline loops: CDR1 LGHNT, CDR2 FRNRAP. The CDR3 nucleotides are TGTGCTAGTGGTATAGGTAGTCAAGAGACCCAGTACTTC. It encodes CASGIGSQETQYF.

The chain has TRBV5-3 and TRBJ2-7; D remains ambiguous. TRBV5-3 carries the ORF label, with uncertain function. The CDR3 loop spans 15 amino acids. The V gene lost 3 bases and the J gene lost 2 bases, with 15 bases spanning the gap. The CDR3 loop reads CARSSYTERTYEQYF. The CDR3, as DNA: TGTGCCAGAAGCTCCTATACGGAGCGAACCTACGAGCAGTACTTC.

This clone has just one count. The chain couples TRBV16 to TRBJ1-5; 11 bases map to TRBD1. Germline CDR1 KGHSY, CDR2 FQNENV. J gave up 4 bases and V 3 bases, and 11 bases lay outside the gene matches. The CDR3 is 18 residues long. The CDR3 nucleotides are TGTGCCAGCAGCCAGGCTGGGACAGGGGGTTCGGGGAATCAGCCCCAGCATTTT. It yields the protein CASSQAGTGGSGNQPQHF.

The V gene is TRBV6-1, the J gene TRBJ1-2; a possible D gene is TRBD1 (6 bases). CDR1 and CDR2 (germline): MNHNS, SASEGT. V dropped 2 bases and J dropped 2 bases, with 12 bases sitting between them. CDR3 length: 15 amino acids. CDR3 sequence: CASSEWGGLNYGYTF. CDR3 sequence (DNA): TGTGCCAGCAGTGAATGGGGGGGCTTGAACTATGGCTACACCTTC.

The chain has TRBV6-5 and TRBJ2-7, with a possible D match to TRBD2 (6 bases). The CDR3 spans 15 residues. Trimming left V 2 bases short and J 3 bases short, with 14 bases between. CDR1 is MNHEY, CDR2 SVGAGI, per germline. CDR3 in DNA: TGTGCCAGCAGTTACCTCCCTTTGGGAGGCTACGAGCAGTACTTC. Its translation is CASSYLPLGGYEQYF.

The CDR3 DNA reads TGTGCCAGCAGTATCCGACCGCGGAGGGGACTAGCGGGTTCCCTCTACGAGCAGTACTTC. It codes for CASSIRPRRGLAGSLYEQYF. This chain links TRBV27 with TRBJ2-7; 12 bases match TRBD2. V lost 5 bases to trimming and J lost 3 bases; unmatched junction nucleotides: 20. Germline V gives CDR1 MNHEY, CDR2 SMNVEV (reference sequence). The CDR3 is 20 amino acids.

V is TRBV6-5 and J is TRBJ2-7; tentative D call: TRBD2 (5 bases). The CDR3 sequence is 11 residues long. Looked up from germline, CDR1 is MNHEY and CDR2 is SVGAGI. With 2 bases removed from V and 8 bases from J, the gap between germline ends came to 7 bases. DNA of the CDR3: TGTGCCAGCAGTTACCGGGGTCAGCAGTACTTC. Protein sequence: CASSYRGQQYF.

This chain uses TRBV4-3 with TRBJ1-1, with 10 positions matching TRBD1. After removal of 0 bases from V and 0 bases from J, the junction contained 4 bases not matched to a gene. This CDR3 is 17 amino acids long. Germline V gives CDR1 LGHNA, CDR2 YSLEER. CDR3: CASSQETGGMMNTEAFF. The CDR3 nucleotides are TGCGCCAGCAGCCAAGAGACAGGGGGCATGATGAACACTGAAGCTTTCTTT.

The CDR3 coding sequence is TGCGCCAGCAGCCAAGTACCAGGGAAGGGCAATCAGCCCCAGCATTTT. It translates to CASSQVPGKGNQPQHF. This chain links TRBV4-1 with TRBJ1-5, with D possibly being TRBD1 (5 bases). Looked up from germline, CDR1 is MGHRA and CDR2 is YSYEKL. V was cut by 1 base and J by 2 bases, with 12 bases left in between. The CDR3 runs to 16 residues.

The chain couples TRBV2 to TRBJ2-1; no firm D call. Per the germline V gene, CDR1 is SNHLY and CDR2 is FYNNEI. Trimming pared 1 base from V and 7 bases from J, leaving 2 bases between. The CDR3 runs to 11 residues. The chain's CDR3 is CASSEGNEQFF. The CDR3 DNA sequence: TGTGCCAGCAGTGAAGGGAATGAGCAGTTCTTC.

This CDR3 is CASSRRPWGPPPTANVLTF. In DNA, the CDR3 is TGTGCCAGCAGCCGTCGGCCTTGGGGGCCTCCACCCACGGCCAACGTCCTGACTTTC. This sequence joins TRBV21-1 and TRBJ2-6; TRBD1 is taken as the D call from the table, unchecked against the DNA. TRBV21-1 is shown as a pseudogene. The CDR3 length is 19 residues.

This chain connects TRBV9 to TRBJ1-1; 11 positions agree with TRBD1. This CDR3 has 17 residues. CDR1 and CDR2 (germline): SGDLS, YYNGEE. Unmatched junction bases numbered 9, after V lost 0 bases and J lost 5 bases. CDR3 nucleotide sequence: TGTGCCAGCAGCGTAGTACCCGGACAGGGGGCGCGAACTGAAGCTTTCTTT. Residues: CASSVVPGQGARTEAFF.

The gene calls are TRBV4-3 and TRBJ1-1, with a possible D match to TRBD1 (5 bases). Germline V gene sequence: CDR1 LGHNA, CDR2 YSLEER. CDR3 length: 18 residues. The germline V and J ends were trimmed by 4 bases and 4 bases, with 25 bases remaining between them. As DNA, the CDR3 is TGCGCCAGCAGCCTCCTGACTTATGGTGGGGCGGGATCCACTGAAGCTTTCTTT. It specifies CASSLLTYGGAGSTEAFF.

This clone was detected only once. This chain links TRBV7-2 with TRBJ2-2; perhaps TRBD1 as D (6 bases). This CDR3 contains 14 residues. Germline lookup yields CDR1 SGHTA and CDR2 FQGNSA. V was clipped by 4 bases and J by 6 bases, with 12 bases between them. Here the CDR3 DNA reads TGTGCCAGCAGCTCGCAGGGGTCCGCCGGGGAGCTGTTTTTT. Translation: CASSSQGSAGELFF.

The V and J genes are TRBV5-1 and TRBJ1-1; unclear D gene. CDR3 length: 13 residues. Trimming removed 0 bases at V and 8 bases at J, with 11 bases between. Germline assignment: CDR1 SGHRS and CDR2 YFSETQ. The DNA of the CDR3 is TGCGCCAGCAGCTTGGACTACAGAGCAGAAGCTTTCTTT. It is translated as CASSLDYRAEAFF.

This chain joins TRBV7-6 and TRBJ1-6; 7 bases map to TRBD1. This CDR3 contains 15 residues. Per the germline V gene, CDR1 is SGHVS and CDR2 is FNYEAQ. J was trimmed by 8 bases and V by 1 base; bases with no gene match: 5. CDR3 sequence (DNA): TGTGCCAGCAGCTTAGACAGGGGATCAGATTCACCCCTCCACTTT. Its translation: CASSLDRGSDSPLHF.

The chain is built from TRBV4-3 and TRBJ1-4, with TRBD1 identical over 10 bases. Looked up from germline, CDR1 is LGHNA and CDR2 is YSLEER. The V and J ends lost 1 base and 4 bases, in that order; junction bases with no gene match: 0. The CDR3 has 15 residues. CDR3 coding DNA: TGCGCCAGCAGCCAAGGGACAGGGGGTAATGAAAAACTGTTTTTT. Encoded protein: CASSQGTGGNEKLFF.

The chain recombines TRBV7-6 with TRBJ2-6, with 8 nucleotides matching TRBD1. The trim removed 10 bases at V and 0 bases at J, leaving 11 bases unmatched. This CDR3 comprises 17 residues. Germline V gene sequence: CDR1 SGHVS, CDR2 FNYEAQ. CDR3 in amino acids: CATAPGQVNSGANVLTF. The CDR3 DNA reads TGTGCCACCGCACCGGGACAGGTGAACTCTGGGGCCAACGTCCTGACTTTC.